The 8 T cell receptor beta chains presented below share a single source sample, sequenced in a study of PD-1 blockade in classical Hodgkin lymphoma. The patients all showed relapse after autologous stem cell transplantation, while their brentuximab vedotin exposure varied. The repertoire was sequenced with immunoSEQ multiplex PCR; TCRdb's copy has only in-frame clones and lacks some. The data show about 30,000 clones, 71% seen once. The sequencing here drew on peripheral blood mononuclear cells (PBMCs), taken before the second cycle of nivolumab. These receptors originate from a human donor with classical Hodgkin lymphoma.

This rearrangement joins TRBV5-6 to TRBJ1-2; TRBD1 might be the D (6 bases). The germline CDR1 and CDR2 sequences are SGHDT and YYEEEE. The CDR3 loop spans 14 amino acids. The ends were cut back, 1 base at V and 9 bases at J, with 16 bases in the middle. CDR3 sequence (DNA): TGTGCCAGCAGCTTGTACGAGAGACAGGTGAGCTACACCTTC. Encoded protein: CASSLYERQVSYTF.

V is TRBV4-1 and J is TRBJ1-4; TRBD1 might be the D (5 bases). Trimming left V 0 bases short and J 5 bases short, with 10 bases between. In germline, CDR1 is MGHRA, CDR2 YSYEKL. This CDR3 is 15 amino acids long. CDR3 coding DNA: TGCGCCAGCAGCCAAGAGGGACCGTTGAATGAAAAACTGTTTTTT. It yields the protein CASSQEGPLNEKLFF.

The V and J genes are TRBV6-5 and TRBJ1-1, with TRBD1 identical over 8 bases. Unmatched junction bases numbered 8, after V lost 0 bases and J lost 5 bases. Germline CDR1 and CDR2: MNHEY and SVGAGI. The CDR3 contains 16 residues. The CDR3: CASSYSLGQGDTEAFF. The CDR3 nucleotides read TGTGCCAGCAGTTACTCGCTAGGACAGGGAGATACTGAAGCTTTCTTT.

The CDR3 reads CASTPGVDDEKLFF. The CDR3 nucleotides are TGTGCCAGTACCCCGGGGGTAGACGACGAAAAACTGTTTTTT. The chain uses TRBV19 and TRBJ1-4; D might be TRBD1 (5 bases). The germline gives CDR1 LNHDA, CDR2 SQIVND (reference sequence). Trimming removed 7 bases at V and 8 bases at J, with 17 bases between. The length of the CDR3 is 14 residues.

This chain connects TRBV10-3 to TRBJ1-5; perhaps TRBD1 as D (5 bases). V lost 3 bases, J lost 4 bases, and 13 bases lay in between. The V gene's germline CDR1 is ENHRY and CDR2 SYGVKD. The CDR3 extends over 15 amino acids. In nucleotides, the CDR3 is TGTGCCATCAGTGATTTAGGGACTCCGAATCAGCCCCAGCATTTT. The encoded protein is CAISDLGTPNQPQHF.

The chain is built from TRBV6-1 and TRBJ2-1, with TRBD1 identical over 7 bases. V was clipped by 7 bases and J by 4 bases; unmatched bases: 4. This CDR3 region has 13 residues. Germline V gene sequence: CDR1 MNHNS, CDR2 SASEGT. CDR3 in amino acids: CASIDRVYNEQFF. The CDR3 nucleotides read TGTGCCAGCATAGACAGGGTATACAATGAGCAGTTCTTC.

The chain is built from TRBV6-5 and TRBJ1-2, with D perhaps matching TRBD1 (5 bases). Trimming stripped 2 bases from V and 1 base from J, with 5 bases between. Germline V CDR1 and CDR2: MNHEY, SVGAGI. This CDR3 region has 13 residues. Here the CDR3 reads CASSYDSNYGYTF. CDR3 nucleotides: TGTGCCAGCAGTTACGACAGTAACTATGGCTACACCTTC.

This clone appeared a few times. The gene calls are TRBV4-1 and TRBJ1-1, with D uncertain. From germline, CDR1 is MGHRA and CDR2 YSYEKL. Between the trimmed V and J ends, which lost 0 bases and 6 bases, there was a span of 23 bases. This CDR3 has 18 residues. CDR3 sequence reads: CASSQDSFFEHHIAEAFF. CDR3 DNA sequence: TGCGCCAGCAGCCAAGATTCGTTCTTTGAGCATCACATCGCTGAAGCTTTCTTT.